The rows below give T cell receptor beta chains drawn from one sample of a study of T cell responses to AZD1222 COVID-19 vaccine. Generated by immunoSEQ multiplex PCR, the TCRdb table keeps only in-frame clones and is missing some. This table has approximately 74,000 clones, roughly 85% appearing once. The source material was peripheral blood, sampled on day 0 of AZD1222 vaccination. These receptors were taken from an adult in good health. CDR3s include the opening cysteine and the closing phenylalanine or tryptophan. Each record gives: D gene, J gene, clone size, V gene, CDR3 DNA, CDR3 protein. A D gene is named only where the DNA matches it firmly. Size values are once, few and many counts, or a class for expanded clones, and some rows have none.

>-|TRBJ1-3|-|TRBV3-1/TRBV3-2
TGTGCCAGCAGCCAAGGGGCGGGTGCTGGAAACACCATATATTTT
CASSQGAGAGNTIYF
>-|TRBJ1-1|-|TRBV19
TGTGCCAGTGCCTTCGGAGTCGTGGACACTGAAGCTTTCTTT
CASAFGVVDTEAFF
>-|TRBJ2-2|-|TRBV4-1
TGCGCCAGCAGCCAAAACGGACACCTGGACACCGGGGAGCTGTTTTTT
CASSQNGHLDTGELFF
>TRBD1|TRBJ2-7|-|TRBV10-1
TGCGCCAGCAGTGACGGACAGGGGGCCGGCGAGCAGTACTTC
CASSDGQGAGEQYF
>-|TRBJ2-5|-|TRBV18
TGTGCCAGCTCACTACAGACTGAAGAGACCCAGTACTTC
CASSLQTEETQYF
>-|TRBJ2-7|-|TRBV2
TGTGCCAGCAGTGACAGGAGACGCAACTACGAGCAGTACTTC
CASSDRRRNYEQYF
>-|TRBJ2-3|-|TRBV11-3
TGTGCCAGCAGCTTTAGCAGGAGCACAGATACGCAGTATTTT
CASSFSRSTDTQYF
>TRBD1|TRBJ2-7|once|TRBV7-2
TGTGCCAGCAGCTTGGGACAGGGTGACGAGCAGTACTTC
CASSLGQGDEQYF
>-|TRBJ1-3|-|TRBV11-2
TGTGCCAGCAGCCTTAGGAGGGGGGCCCTCTCTGGAAACACCATATATTTT
CASSLRRGALSGNTIYF
>TRBD1|TRBJ1-1|-|TRBV3-1/TRBV3-2
TGTGCCAGCAGCCAGACCCTACCGGGACAGGTGTCACGGACTGAAGCTTTCTTT
CASSQTLPGQVSRTEAFF
>-|TRBJ1-1|-|TRBV2
TGTGCCAGCCTTATGCGGGGGACTGAAGCTTTCTTT
CASLMRGTEAFF
>-|TRBJ2-7|-|TRBV6-5
TGTGCCAGCAGTTCATTCCGCTCCGACGGGGACGAGCAGTACTTC
CASSSFRSDGDEQYF
>-|TRBJ2-7|-|TRBV27
TGTGCCAGCAGTAAGGATATCTACGAGCAGTACTTC
CASSKDIYEQYF
>-|TRBJ2-1|-|TRBV28
-
CASSSSGTDQFF
>-|TRBJ2-6|-|TRBV5-4
TGTGCCAGCAGCGCAGCAGGGGCTGGGGCCAACGTCCTGACTTTC
CASSAAGAGANVLTF
>-|TRBJ2-7|-|TRBV24-1
TGTGCCACCAGTGACGAAGTCGGACGGCCGTACTTC
CATSDEVGRPYF
>-|TRBJ1-2|-|TRBV12-2
TGTGCAAGTCGCTTAGATGCGGGGGCGGGGAACTATGGCTACACCTTC
CASRLDAGAGNYGYTF
>-|TRBJ2-7|-|TRBV7-2
TGTGCCAGCAGCTTAGCGCTAGAGTCAGGGGCTGAGCAGTACTTC
CASSLALESGAEQYF
>TRBD1|TRBJ1-1|-|TRBV4-1
TGCGCCAGCAGCCAAGATCAGGGGGAGAACACTGAAGCTTTCTTT
CASSQDQGENTEAFF
>-|TRBJ2-2|-|TRBV10-2
TGCGCCAGCGTGGCAGAGACAGGCCTCACCGGGGAGCTGTTTTTT
CASVAETGLTGELFF
>TRBD2|TRBJ2-1|-|TRBV3-1/TRBV3-2
TGTGCCAGCAGCCAAGGCGGGGGGGCAGGTTACAATGAGCAGTTCTTC
CASSQGGGAGYNEQFF
>-|TRBJ1-2|-|TRBV10-3
TGTGCCATCGGCGGGGATGACTATGGCTACACCTTC
CAIGGDDYGYTF
>-|TRBJ1-5|once|TRBV19
TGTGCCAGTAGTGCCGACAGACCAAGCAATCAGCCCCAGCATTTT
CASSADRPSNQPQHF
>TRBD1|TRBJ1-2|-|TRBV7-2
TGTGCCAGCAGCCCCAGGACAGGGGACGGCTACACCTTC
CASSPRTGDGYTF
>-|TRBJ2-7|once|TRBV24-1
TGTGCCACCACGGACAACAATTCCTACGAGCAGTACTTC
CATTDNNSYEQYF
>-|TRBJ2-7|-|TRBV30
TGTGCCTGGAAGGGGTCCTACGAGCAGTACTTC
CAWKGSYEQYF
>TRBD2|TRBJ2-7|once|TRBV19
TGTGCCAGTAGTATCAGGTTCCCGGGACTAGTAGGCTACGAGCAGTACTTC
CASSIRFPGLVGYEQYF
>-|TRBJ2-6|-|TRBV5-1
TGCGCCAGCAGCGCCCTAGGTTCTGGGGCCAACGTCCTGACTTTC
CASSALGSGANVLTF
>-|TRBJ2-3|-|TRBV5-6
TGTGCCAGCAGCTTGGGTGTGGATACGCAGTATTTT
CASSLGVDTQYF
>-|TRBJ1-3|-|TRBV7-2
TGTGCCAGCAGCTTAGCCGGGGACCTCTCTGGAAACACCATATATTTT
CASSLAGDLSGNTIYF
>-|TRBJ2-7|-|TRBV27
TGTGCCAGCAGTTTAAACAGGTACTCCTACGAGCAGTACTTC
CASSLNRYSYEQYF
>TRBD2|TRBJ2-3|once|TRBV5-4
TGTGCCAGCAGCCCGAGTCTAGCGGGGGGATACACAGATACGCAGTATTTT
CASSPSLAGGYTDTQYF
>-|TRBJ1-4|-|TRBV6-5
TGTGCCAGCAGGGGGACGAAAGCAACTAATGAAAAACTGTTTTTT
CASRGTKATNEKLFF
>-|TRBJ2-6|-|TRBV28
TGTGCCAGCAATGGGGCCAACGTCCTGACTTTC
CASNGANVLTF
>TRBD1|TRBJ2-2|once|TRBV23-1
TGCGCCAGCAGCCAGACAGGGGCCGGGGAGCTGTTTTTT
CASSQTGAGELFF
>-|TRBJ1-1|-|TRBV7-3
TGTGCCAGCAGCTTAATTCGAGTAGGCGCGAACACTGAAGCTTTCTTT
CASSLIRVGANTEAFF
>-|TRBJ1-6|-|TRBV19
TGTGCCAGTAGCTCCCAGGACTTGTCACCCCTCCACTTT
CASSSQDLSPLHF
>-|TRBJ2-1|-|TRBV24-1
TGTGCCACCAGTGATGGTGGTAGTTCGGGTATCGATGAGCAGTTCTTC
CATSDGGSSGIDEQFF
>TRBD2|TRBJ2-7|-|TRBV27
TGTGCCAGCCATCCCCCACCGGGACTAGCGGGAGAGAACACCTACGAGCAGTACTTC
CASHPPPGLAGENTYEQYF
>-|TRBJ1-1|-|TRBV9
TGTGCCAGCAGCGTCAGGGTGAACACTGAAGCTTTCTTT
CASSVRVNTEAFF
>-|TRBJ1-4|-|TRBV5-1
TGCGCCAGCAGCTTGGCCTTTCAGCCTAATGAAAAACTGTTTTTT
CASSLAFQPNEKLFF
>-|TRBJ2-1|-|TRBV19
TGTGCCAGTAGACCCGGGAGCGATGACTACAATGAGCAGTTCTTC
CASRPGSDDYNEQFF
>TRBD2|TRBJ2-2|-|TRBV7-3
TGTGCCAGCAGCTACGGGACTAGCGGGATCGCGAACACCGGGGAGCTGTTTTTT
CASSYGTSGIANTGELFF
>-|TRBJ1-4|-|TRBV18
TGTGCCAGCTCACCAGGGGCAGGGGTGGTGCAGAGTGAAAAACTGTTTTTT
CASSPGAGVVQSEKLFF
>-|TRBJ1-5|-|TRBV7-2
TGTGCCAGCAGCTTACAAGTTAGCAATCAGCCCCAGCATTTT
CASSLQVSNQPQHF
>-|TRBJ1-1|-|TRBV6-2/TRBV6-3
TGTGCCAGCAGTTACGGGTTACGGGGCACTGAAGCTTTCTTT
CASSYGLRGTEAFF
>TRBD1|TRBJ1-1|-|TRBV6-4
TGTGCCAGCAGTCGGGACAGAGAGGACACTGAAGCTTTCTTT
CASSRDREDTEAFF
>-|TRBJ1-3|-|TRBV7-9
TGTGCCAGCAGCTTAGAAGTCGACAAGAGCTCTGGAAACACCATATATTTT
CASSLEVDKSSGNTIYF
>TRBD2|TRBJ2-2|-|TRBV9
TGTGCCAGCAGCGTAGCGTCAACTAGCGAGGCCGGGGAGCTGTTTTTT
CASSVASTSEAGELFF
>-|TRBJ2-7|-|TRBV9
TGTGCCAGCAGCGTAGATTTTGGGGCGGGATCCTACGAGCAGTACTTC
CASSVDFGAGSYEQYF